Presented here are 2 T cell receptor beta chains from one specimen sequenced in a study of Graves' ophthalmopathy and Graves' hyperthyroidism. The authors amplified TCR beta CDR3 regions from RNA transcripts. Amplification began with first-round RT-PCR using HTBI primers, then second-round multiplex PCR was performed. TCRdb recomputed calls from the multiplex PCR reads with MiXCR, one row per CDR3 protein. The sample includes approximately 1.2 million distinct CDR3 sequences, 35% to 40% of them seen just once. Sequencing input: peripheral blood or thyroid tissue (not recorded which). The receptor source for this set is an adult man with Graves' hyperthyroidism.

The rearrangement joins TRBV20-1 to TRBJ2-5, with D perhaps assigned TRBD1 or TRBD2 (5 bases each). Germline CDR1 and CDR2: DFQATT and SNEGSKA (reference sequence). The CDR3 loop spans 15 amino acids. CDR3 protein: CSVDGVGRESETQYF. Here the CDR3 DNA reads TGCAGCGTAGACGGGGTGGGCAGGGAGTCGGAGACCCAGTACTTC.

In its sample, this clonotype was seen once. The junction departs from germline at one end; a sequencing error may be responsible. The V call is TRBV2, the J call TRBJ1-2, with 8 bases identical to TRBD1. The CDR3 covers 14 residues. Germline V gives CDR1 SNHLY, CDR2 FYNNEI. CDR3 sequence: CASSQVNRGSGHTF. In DNA, the CDR3 is TGTGCCAGCAGCCAAGTTAACAGGGGGTCTGGCCACACCTTC.